This T cell receptor (beta chain) comes out of a study of cytomegalovirus exposure and HLA in healthy donors. The PCR contained 60 Vbeta and 13 Jbeta primers. Repertoires were generated with immunoSEQ multiplex PCR, while TCRdb's copy carries only in-frame clones and drops some. Among 150,000 to 200,000 clones, approximately 77% were seen once, and the ten largest hold roughly 7%. The table lists this clone with a few counts. V lost 4 bases and J lost 0, with 14 bases in between. This CDR3 is built from 16 residues. Germline V CDR1 and CDR2: SGHDT, YYEEEE. The chain combines TRBV5-6 with TRBJ1-5, with D hard to call. The sequence derives from a male donor in good health and CMV-seropositive. The material sequenced was PBMCs. In DNA, the CDR3 is TGTGCCAGCAGCCAATCCGGCGGTTATAGCAATCAGCCCCAGCATTTT. Residues: CASSQSGGYSNQPQHF.